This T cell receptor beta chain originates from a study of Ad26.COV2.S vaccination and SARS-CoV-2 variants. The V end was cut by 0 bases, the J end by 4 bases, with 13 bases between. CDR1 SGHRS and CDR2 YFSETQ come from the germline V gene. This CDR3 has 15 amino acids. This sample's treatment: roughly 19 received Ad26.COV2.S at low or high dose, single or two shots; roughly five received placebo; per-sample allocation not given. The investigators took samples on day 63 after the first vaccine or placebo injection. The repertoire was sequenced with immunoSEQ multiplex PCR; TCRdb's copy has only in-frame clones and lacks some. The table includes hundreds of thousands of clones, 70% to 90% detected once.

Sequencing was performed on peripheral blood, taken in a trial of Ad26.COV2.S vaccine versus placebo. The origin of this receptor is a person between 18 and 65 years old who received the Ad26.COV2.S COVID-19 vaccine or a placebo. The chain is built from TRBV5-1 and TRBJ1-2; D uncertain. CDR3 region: CASSLEAGIPYGYTF. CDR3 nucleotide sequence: TGCGCCAGCAGCTTGGAGGCGGGGATCCCCTATGGCTACACCTTC.